This T cell receptor beta chain was sequenced in a study of cytomegalovirus exposure and HLA in healthy donors. Study-level information: Approximately 85 million unique TCRs from HLA-typed donors were held in an early data release. Study conclusions and caveats: Presence/absence analyses took donor sequencing depth as roughly uniform. Whilst most TCR sequences proved rare, a subset of public TCRs occurred across many donors.

Nominally healthy donors were sampled, though unrecorded immune exposures were likely. 60 Vbeta and 13 Jbeta primers were used in PCR. TCRdb's copy holds only in-frame clones and misses some; the assay was immunoSEQ multiplex PCR. The listing records 45,000 to 60,000 clones. V was shortened by 2 bases and J by 0 bases, with 9 bases between the two germline ends. Germline V gives CDR1 WNHNN, CDR2 SYGVQD (reference sequence). This CDR3 contains 15 residues. Of note for this clone: The antigen is undetermined.

V gene TRBV10-1 combines with J gene TRBJ2-3; tentatively, D is TRBD2 (5 bases). The sample taken for sequencing was PBMCs. This TCR was recovered from a male donor in good health and CMV-seronegative. CDR3 DNA sequence: TGCGCCAGCAGTGAGGGACTTCCTAGCACAGATACGCAGTATTTT. Its protein product is CASSEGLPSTDTQYF.